The 18 T cell receptor beta chains in this list originate from one sample, sequenced in a study of cytotoxic CD8 clonotypes in ibrutinib-treated CLL. Sequencing used immunoSEQ multiplex PCR; TCRdb keeps in-frame clones, though not all of them. The sample records approximately 100,000 clones, almost 80% being singletons. Sample: PBMCs, taken after 12 months of ibrutinib treatment. Receptor source: a human donor with chronic lymphocytic leukemia.

Written as DNA, the CDR3 is TGTGCCAGCAGTCCGGACCTGGACAGGGGTACGGAAGCTTTCTTT. Translated: CASSPDLDRGTEAFF. The chain links TRBV28 to TRBJ1-1; TRBD1 agrees at 9 bases. V lost 5 bases and J lost 8; bases outside the gene matches: 12. Germline CDR1 is MDHEN and CDR2 is SYDVKM. This CDR3 contains 15 residues. Looking up the rest from reference TRBV28 and TRBJ1-1 gives the full variable domain: DVKVTQSSRYLVKRTGEKVFLECVQDMDHENMFWYRQDPGLGLRLIYFSYDVKMKEKGDIPEGYSVSREKKERFSLILESASTNQTSMYLCASSPDLDRGTEAFFGQGTRLTVV.

The gene calls are TRBV7-9 and TRBJ1-2, with 8 nucleotides matching TRBD1. The V segment lost 5 bases and the J segment 4 bases; nucleotides outside the gene matches: 9. Per germline, CDR1 SEHNR and CDR2 FQNEAQ (reference sequence). The CDR3 is 15 residues long. CDR3 nucleotide sequence: TGTGCCAGCAGCGCGCCGGGACAGGTCGGCTATGGCTACACCTTC. It specifies CASSAPGQVGYGYTF.

The V gene is TRBV9, the J gene TRBJ2-7; D is possibly TRBD1 or TRBD2 (5 bases each). Per the germline V gene, CDR1 is SGDLS and CDR2 is YYNGEE. The CDR3 loop spans 14 amino acids. Trimming shortened V by 0 bases and J by 2 bases, and 9 bases separated the two germline ends. The DNA of the CDR3 is TGTGCCAGCAGCGTAGATGGGGGACCCTACGAGCAGTACTTC. Protein: CASSVDGGPYEQYF. The variable domain in full, with the rest retrieved from reference TRBV9 and TRBJ2-7, is DSGVTQTPKHLITATGQRVTLRCSPRSGDLSVYWYQQSLDQGLQFLIQYYNGEERAKGNILERFSAQQFPDLHSELNLSSLELGDSALYFCASSVDGGPYEQYFGPGTRLTVT.

The chain joins TRBV7-2 to TRBJ2-2, with 7 bases aligning to TRBD2. After removal of 1 base from V and 3 bases from J, the junction contained 5 bases not matched to a gene. The length of the CDR3 is 16 residues. The germline CDR1 and CDR2 sequences are SGHTA and FQGNSA. For the CDR3, the DNA is TGTGCCAGCAGCTTAGGCCCAGGGAGGGACACCGGGGAGCTGTTTTTT. Translated: CASSLGPGRDTGELFF.

The genes are TRBV14 and TRBJ2-5, with D unclear. Germline assignment: CDR1 SGHDN and CDR2 FVKESK. CDR3 length: 15 amino acids. With 0 bases removed from V and 4 bases from J, the gap between germline ends came to 12 bases. The CDR3, as DNA: TGTGCCAGCAGCCAAGAGGGGTCCTGGGGAGAGACCCAGTACTTC. This codes for CASSQEGSWGETQYF. Supplemented by reference TRBV14 and TRBJ2-5, the full variable domain reads EAGVTQFPSHSVIEKGQTVTLRCDPISGHDNLYWYRRVMGKEIKFLLHFVKESKQDESGMPNNRFLAERTGGTYSTLKVQPAELEDSGVYFCASSQEGSWGETQYFGPGTRLLVL.

The gene calls are TRBV2 and TRBJ1-5; tentative D call: TRBD1 (6 bases). The CDR3 contains 13 residues. Trimming pared 4 bases from V and 6 bases from J, leaving 10 bases between. Per germline, CDR1 SNHLY and CDR2 FYNNEI. As DNA, the CDR3 is TGTGCCAGCAGTGTGGGGGGCAGTCAGCCCCAGCATTTT. Translated: CASSVGGSQPQHF.

The chain recombines TRBV19 with TRBJ1-5; 7 nucleotides agree with TRBD1. After removal of 4 bases from V and 1 base from J, the junction contained 7 bases not matched to a gene. This CDR3 contains 16 residues. Germline V gives CDR1 LNHDA, CDR2 SQIVND (reference sequence). CDR3 region: CASSTTGVISNQPQHF. CDR3 nucleotides: TGTGCCAGTAGTACAACAGGGGTAATCAGCAATCAGCCCCAGCATTTT.

This rearrangement joins TRBV20-1 to TRBJ1-2; 7 bases agree with TRBD1. V was clipped by 5 bases and J by 7 bases; unmatched bases: 4. Germline CDR1 and CDR2: DFQATT and SNEGSKA (reference sequence). This CDR3 comprises 11 residues. DNA of the CDR3: TGCAGTGCTGCCAGGGGGACTGGCTACACCTTC. The encoded protein is CSAARGTGYTF.

The V call is TRBV2, the J call TRBJ2-7; D gene uncertain. Trimming pared 4 bases from V and 1 base from J, leaving 11 bases between. Germline CDR1 SNHLY, CDR2 FYNNEI. The CDR3 consists of 14 residues. CDR3 bases: TGTGCCAGCAGTGGAGGCGTCAGATCCTACGAGCAGTACTTC. It is translated as CASSGGVRSYEQYF.

The chain joins TRBV25-1 to TRBJ1-1; no firm D call. Germline CDR1 reads MGHDK; CDR2 reads SYGVNS. The CDR3 totals 13 residues. The V gene lost 9 bases and the J gene lost 3 bases, with 14 bases spanning the gap. In DNA form, the CDR3 reads TGTGCCAGTTTCCTGGACGGAGACACTGAAGCTTTCTTT. This translates into CASFLDGDTEAFF. The full variable domain, completed using reference TRBV25-1 and TRBJ1-1, is EADIYQTPRYLVIGTGKKITLECSQTMGHDKMYWYQQDPGMELHLIHYSYGVNSTEKGDLSSESTVSRIRTEHFPLTLESARPSHTSQYLCASFLDGDTEAFFGQGTRLTVV.

The chain employs TRBV7-9 and TRBJ1-6; 8 bases match TRBD1. Germline loops: CDR1 SEHNR, CDR2 FQNEAQ (reference sequence). J lost 7 bases, V lost 5 bases, and 7 bases had no gene match. CDR3 length: 15 amino acids. This chain's CDR3 is CASSPGTGGNSPLHF. The CDR3 DNA is TGTGCCAGCAGCCCCGGGACAGGCGGGAATTCACCCCTCCACTTT. The full variable domain, its missing parts supplied by reference TRBV7-9 and TRBJ1-6, is DTGVSQNPRHKITKRGQNVTFRCDPISEHNRLYWYRQTLGQGPEFLTYFQNEAQLEKSRLLSDRFSAERPKGSFSTLEIQRTEQGDSAMYLCASSPGTGGNSPLHFGNGTRLTVT.

This rearrangement joins TRBV2 to TRBJ2-3, with 14 bases lining up with TRBD2. CDR3 size: 15 residues. Trimming at V came to 6 bases and at J to 2 bases, leaving 1 base not matched to a gene. CDR1 and CDR2 (germline): SNHLY, FYNNEI. The CDR3 nucleotides read TGTGCCAGCAGGGGACTAGCGGGGGTCACAGATACGCAGTATTTT. As protein: CASRGLAGVTDTQYF.

This chain connects TRBV5-6 to TRBJ2-1, with 13 positions matching TRBD2. The CDR3 is 15 residues long. The V and J ends lost 4 bases and 5 bases, in that order; junction bases with no gene match: 3. Germline V lookup: CDR1 SGHDT, CDR2 YYEEEE. The CDR3 DNA sequence: TGTGCCAGCAGCCGGACTAGCGGGGGCCACAATGAGCAGTTCTTC. Translation gives CASSRTSGGHNEQFF.

The chain joins TRBV7-9 to TRBJ1-1, with D perhaps TRBD1 (6 bases). The CDR3 sequence is 11 residues long. Germline-derived CDR1 and CDR2 are SEHNR and FQNEAQ (reference sequence). V was trimmed by 5 bases and J by 10 bases, leaving 11 bases between them. The CDR3 coding sequence is TGTGCCAGCAGCCCAAAGGGGGGAGCTTTCTTT. Residues: CASSPKGGAFF.

The chain couples TRBV9 to TRBJ2-1; 9 bases are shared with TRBD2. The V gene's germline CDR1 is SGDLS and CDR2 YYNGEE. CDR3 length equals 15 residues. Germline trimming cut 4 bases from V and 9 bases from J; bases unmatched to any gene: 11. As DNA, the CDR3 is TGTGCCAGCAGCCGTACCTCGTCAGCGGGGGGTGAGCAGTTCTTC. Translation: CASSRTSSAGGEQFF.

V and J are TRBV9 and TRBJ2-1, with 11 bases fitting TRBD2. The CDR3 extends over 18 amino acids. Germline trimming cut 3 bases from V and 0 bases from J; bases unmatched to any gene: 8. Germline CDR1 reads SGDLS; CDR2 reads YYNGEE. This chain's CDR3 is CASSASSGTSGSYNEQFF. The CDR3 DNA is TGTGCCAGCAGCGCCTCATCCGGGACTAGCGGCTCCTACAATGAGCAGTTCTTC.

CDR3 DNA sequence: TGTGCCAGCAGCTCACCATCACTAGCGGGGGGCCAGTACTTC. It translates to CASSSPSLAGGQYF. This chain links TRBV11-3 with TRBJ2-5, with TRBD2 identical over 12 bases. The junction had 7 bases not matched to a gene; V was cut back by 4 bases and J by 10 bases. The germline V gene encodes CDR1 SGHNT and CDR2 YENEEA. The CDR3 has 14 residues.

The V call is TRBV5-1, the J call TRBJ2-5; no firm D call. The CDR3 runs to 13 residues. Germline loops: CDR1 SGHRS, CDR2 YFSETQ. The V end lost 5 bases, the J end lost 1 base, and 9 bases lay between the germline ends. CDR3 coding DNA: TGCGCCAGCAGATCGGGCCTCCAAGAGACCCAGTACTTC. It translates to CASRSGLQETQYF.